A selection of T cell receptor beta chains follows, all from one sample in a study of blood T cell repertoires in COVID-19. Profiled with immunoSEQ multiplex PCR; TCRdb holds only in-frame clones, not every one. The table has 60,000 or so clones, 78% seen once. Sequencing was done on a sample of peripheral blood. The receptors originated from a human donor in a cohort sampled during active COVID-19. The CDR3 runs from the conserved cysteine through the conserved F or W. The D gene is left open where the match is weak. Part of the rows lack a size; the others show once, few, many or a class for expanded clones.

d_call	clone_size	v_call	j_call	cdr3_aa	cdr3_nt
NA	NA	TRBV7-9	TRBJ1-6	CASSTDSHNSPLHF	TGTGCCAGCAGCACGGACAGCCATAATTCACCCCTCCACTTT
TRBD2	NA	TRBV5-1	TRBJ2-3	CASSLLSGTTATQYF	TGCGCCAGCAGCTTATTAAGCGGGACTACCGCTACGCAGTATTTT
TRBD2	once	TRBV4-2	TRBJ2-5	CASSQGTSGTQETQYF	TGTGCCAGCAGCCAAGGGACTAGCGGAACCCAAGAGACCCAGTACTTC
TRBD2	NA	TRBV19	TRBJ2-4	CASKMGASGGSGIQYF	TGTGCCAGTAAAATGGGGGCTAGCGGGGGATCAGGGATTCAGTACTTC
NA	NA	TRBV6-5	TRBJ1-2	CASRGGRHGYTF	TGTGCCAGCCGGGGGGGCCGGCATGGCTACACCTTC
TRBD2	NA	TRBV7-9	TRBJ2-7	CASSLTGLAAQHF	TGTGCCAGCAGCTTAACGGGACTAGCTGCACAGCACTTC
TRBD1	NA	TRBV28	TRBJ2-6	CASSLSGQGWSGANVLTF	TGTGCCAGCAGTTTATCCGGACAGGGATGGAGTGGGGCCAACGTCCTGACTTTC
NA	NA	TRBV7-2	TRBJ2-1	CASSLDRREINEQFF	TGTGCCAGCAGCTTAGATCGGCGGGAAATAAATGAGCAGTTCTTC
TRBD2	once	TRBV5-1	TRBJ2-5	CASTGTSGMVTQYF	TGCGCCAGTACCGGGACTAGCGGGATGGTGACCCAGTACTTC
NA	NA	TRBV6-6	TRBJ2-7	CASGGLGATYEQYF	TGTGCCAGCGGGGGACTCGGAGCAACCTACGAGCAGTACTTC
NA	NA	TRBV5-1	TRBJ2-1	CASSLDPGDNEQFF	TGCGCCAGCAGCTTGGATCCCGGGGACAATGAGCAGTTCTTC
TRBD1	NA	TRBV2	TRBJ1-2	CASSSTGDGYTF	TGTGCCAGCAGTTCGACAGGGGATGGCTACACCTTC
NA	NA	TRBV18	TRBJ2-7	CASSPLQSYEQYF	TGTGCCAGCTCACCCCTACAGAGCTACGAGCAGTACTTC
NA	NA	TRBV27	TRBJ1-6	CASSLGGTNSPLHF	TGTGCCAGCAGTTTAGGAGGGACTAATTCACCCCTCCACTTT
NA	NA	TRBV10-3	TRBJ2-3	CAISAGLAEDTQYF	TGTGCCATCAGTGCTGGTCTAGCTGAAGATACGCAGTATTTT
TRBD2	NA	TRBV14	TRBJ2-7	CASSRSPGLGGYEQYF	TGTGCCAGCAGCCGATCACCGGGACTAGGGGGTTACGAGCAGTACTTC
NA	NA	TRBV12-3/TRBV12-4	TRBJ1-4	CASSLLVHEKLFF	TGTGCCAGCAGTTTATTAGTTCATGAAAAACTGTTTTTT
NA	NA	TRBV15	TRBJ1-2	CATSRDRVANYGYTF	TGTGCCACCAGCAGAGACAGGGTTGCTAACTATGGCTACACCTTC
NA	few	TRBV5-1	TRBJ2-2	CASSPGDSLHTGELFF	TGCGCCAGCAGCCCGGGGGACAGTCTCCACACCGGGGAGCTGTTTTTT
NA	NA	TRBV2	TRBJ1-2	CASSDLGRGHSGYTF	TGTGCCAGCAGTGATCTGGGCAGGGGTCACAGTGGCTACACCTTC
NA	NA	TRBV19	TRBJ2-1	CASIRTSDNEQFF	TGTGCCAGTATTAGAACCTCCGACAATGAGCAGTTCTTC
NA	NA	TRBV7-8	TRBJ1-1	CASSKRGYGGKNTEAFF	TGTGCCAGCAGCAAAAGGGGCTACGGAGGGAAGAACACTGAAGCTTTCTTT
NA	NA	TRBV6-5	TRBJ1-3	CASSIHLRSGNTIYF	TGTGCCAGCAGCATACACCTCAGGTCCGGAAACACCATATATTTT
NA	once	TRBV2	TRBJ1-4	CASSATHSNEKLFF	TGTGCCAGCAGTGCGACGCACAGTAATGAAAAACTGTTTTTT
TRBD2	NA	TRBV5-1	TRBJ2-1	CASSLGGTSGTVSNEQFF	TGCGCCAGCAGCTTGGGAGGGACTAGCGGGACTGTTAGCAATGAGCAGTTCTTC
NA	NA	TRBV5-1	TRBJ1-1	CASSLVDSGRNTEAFF	TGCGCCAGCAGCTTGGTGGACAGCGGTAGGAACACTGAAGCTTTCTTT
NA	NA	TRBV9	TRBJ1-5	CASSVGGEEPQHF	TGTGCCAGCAGCGTAGGAGGGGAGGAGCCCCAGCATTTT
TRBD2	NA	TRBV24-1	TRBJ2-1	CATSGKTSGIDNEQFF	TGTGCCACCAGTGGAAAGACTAGCGGGATAGACAATGAGCAGTTCTTC
TRBD2	NA	TRBV18	TRBJ2-2	CASSSGLAVRTGELFF	TGTGCCAGCTCATCGGGACTAGCGGTTCGCACCGGGGAGCTGTTTTTT
TRBD1	NA	TRBV19	TRBJ1-6	CASTQGGSHSPLHF	TGTGCCAGTACCCAGGGGGGATCTCATTCACCCCTCCACTTT
TRBD1	NA	TRBV3-1/TRBV3-2	TRBJ2-2	CASSQEVQGVGELFF	TGTGCCAGCAGCCAAGAAGTCCAGGGGGTAGGGGAGCTGTTTTTT
NA	NA	TRBV28	TRBJ2-5	CASSRRYERETQYF	TGTGCCAGCAGTCGGAGATACGAGAGGGAGACCCAGTACTTC
TRBD1	NA	TRBV7-9	TRBJ2-3	CASRGTGYLDTQYF	TGTGCCAGCAGAGGGACAGGATATTTAGATACGCAGTATTTT
NA	NA	TRBV5-4	TRBJ2-1	CASSLVAGGGDEQFF	TGTGCCAGCAGCTTGGTGGCAGGGGGAGGAGATGAGCAGTTCTTC
NA	NA	TRBV15	TRBJ2-1	CATSRDAGVGEQFF	TGTGCCACCAGCAGAGATGCGGGTGTGGGAGAGCAGTTCTTC
NA	NA	TRBV6-6	TRBJ2-1	CASSYGRLSYNEQFF	TGTGCCAGCAGTTACGGCAGGTTGTCCTACAATGAGCAGTTCTTC
TRBD1	NA	TRBV28	TRBJ2-1	CASSLQGASGEQFF	TGTGCCAGCAGTTTGCAGGGGGCCTCAGGAGAGCAGTTCTTC
TRBD1	NA	TRBV28	TRBJ1-1	CASSSPGQKTSEAFF	TGTGCCAGCAGTTCACCGGGACAGAAAACCTCTGAAGCTTTCTTT
TRBD1	NA	TRBV7-2	TRBJ1-6	CASSLGQGIMSPLHF	TGTGCCAGCAGCTTAGGACAGGGAATAATGTCACCCCTCCACTTT
NA	NA	TRBV10-3	TRBJ1-1	CAIRSTGGNEAFF	TGTGCCATCAGATCGACAGGAGGAAATGAAGCTTTCTTT